The sequence of this T cell receptor (beta chain) was determined in a study of blood T cells in healthy people across ages. Next came a second PCR, run for about 6 to 12 cycles, which used a sample-barcoded 5' primer along with a J-beta primer mix. TCRdb redid the calling of the 5' RACE reads with MiXCR, one entry per CDR3 protein. The repertoire includes about 1.5 million distinct CDR3 sequences, under 55% of them detected once, and around 4% sits in the top ten. Study conclusions and caveats: PBMCs were not sorted, which prevented a conclusive comparison of naive versus antigen-experienced cells. TCR beta diversity tracked closely with naive T cell percentage.

It was 8 to 10 milliliters of peripheral blood that were drawn from each donor. Every sample yielded at least 6.5 million isolated PBMCs. This clonotype was seen a few times. The antigen remains unidentified. V lost 2 bases, J lost 3 bases, and 8 bases stayed unmatched. CDR3 length equals 16 residues. Germline CDR1 and CDR2: KGHSH and LQKENI. The sequenced material came from blood. V gene TRBV18 combines with J gene TRBJ2-3; TRBD2 matches at 7 bases. This receptor was obtained from a woman between 18 and 29 years old in good health. The CDR3 loop is CASSPVGGRTTDTQYF. CDR3 bases: TGTGCCAGCTCACCAGTAGGCGGGAGAACGACAGATACGCAGTATTTT.